A selection of T cell receptor beta chains follows, all from one sample in a study of CD8 T cells in Susac syndrome. One entry per CDR3 protein, called by TCRdb with MiXCR from the immunoSEQ multiplex PCR reads. Of some 130,000 distinct CDR3 sequences in the sample, around 90% were seen once. The sample taken for sequencing was CD8+ T cells from PBMCs. The source of these receptors is a human donor with multiple sclerosis. CDR3s include the opening cysteine and the closing phenylalanine or tryptophan. The order of the fields is V gene, CDR3 protein.

>TRBV5-1
CASSFGRGVTEAFF
>TRBV9
CASSVDRGRSTGELFF
>TRBV10-3
CAISDSGQETQYF
>TRBV6-5
CASSSRTSGIVSGELFF
>TRBV15
CATSRDGGLGQPQHF
>TRBV6-2/TRBV6-3
CASTEPRDSGNTIYF
>TRBV29-1
CSASGGRGDTQYF
>TRBV5-6
CASSLVTNQETQYF
>TRBV11-2
CASSLLHRSGSLHF
>TRBV9
CASSVDQGSSYEQYF
>TRBV4-2
CASGEGVGSEQYF
>TRBV27
CASSDYDEQYF
>TRBV20-1
CSARDPSTSVSYNEQFF
>TRBV3-1
CASSQGDSYEQYF
>TRBV6-1
CASKLQDPGEEEHF
>TRBV7-9
CASSLIGEQYF
>TRBV28
CASSLYGTGVPGELFF
>TRBV12-3/TRBV12-4
CASSLARGRYEQYF
>TRBV19
CASSMMGVGGEQFF
>TRBV29-1
CSVVAGGNTEAFF
>TRBV23-1
CASSPLSSSGNTIYF
>TRBV6-5
CAAGAETSNQPQHF
>TRBV20-1
CSARDLGRGWGNIQYF
>TRBV6-1
CASSERSPRTNNTEAFF
>TRBV4-1
CASSQFGLTQETQYF
>TRBV6-5
CASSLGRVTHNEQFF
>TRBV7-2
CASSEGGWTGELFF
>TRBV4-2
CASRGPSNQPQHF
>TRBV5-1
CASSLVFGRGNTEAFF
>TRBV7-9
CASSLVGDTEAFF
>TRBV14
CASSPRQGGTDTQYF
>TRBV3-1
CAVAGGSSYNEQFF